This T cell receptor beta chain was sequenced in a study of CD8+ T cells in alopecia areata. Study-level points and caveats: Higher clonality than in normal scalp was seen in lesional scalp, especially alopecia totalis/universalis. Sequencing of scalp tissue also captures the resident alphabeta T cells of normal skin.

Sorting from PBMCs produced CD4+ and CD8+ T cells. cDNA serving as the sequencing template came from extracted, reverse transcribed RNA. Sequenced by immunoSEQ multiplex PCR; TCRdb stores in-frame clones only, minus some. Of 110,000 to 150,000 clones in the sample, more than 55% were seen once. As to this clone: Its matching antigen is unknown. A much larger clone differs from this one at a single base, so this may be a read error.

Germline V gene sequence: CDR1 MNHEY, CDR2 SVGAGI. Trimming left V 2 bases short and J 9 bases short, with 8 bases between. The CDR3 totals 11 residues. The clonotype comes from a human donor in good health. This chain uses TRBV6-5 with TRBJ2-7; D could derive from TRBD1 or TRBD2 (5 bases each). The specimen was CD8+ T cells sorted from blood. CDR3 DNA: TGTGCCAGCAGTTACGGGGACGCGCAGTACTTC. It translates to CASSYGDAQYF.